This paragraph covers one TCR beta chain sequence. Deletions cut 0 bases from V and 1 base from J, with 13 bases between. Germline CDR1 is SGHNT and CDR2 is YYREEE (reference sequence). CDR3 size: 16 residues. The sample is drawn from a study of blood T cell repertoires in COVID-19. Assay: immunoSEQ multiplex PCR; the TCRdb copy retains only in-frame clones and omits some. The table records 210,000 or so clones, around 82% of them present only once. Sequencing input: PBMCs or T cells enriched from blood (not recorded which). The receptor comes from a woman aged 45-60 years who had been exposed to COVID-19. This chain uses TRBV5-4 with TRBJ1-1; D may be TRBD1 (6 bases). CDR3 sequence reads: CASSLGGGGWNTEAFF. As DNA, the CDR3 is TGTGCCAGCAGCTTGGGGGGGGGCGGCTGGAACACTGAAGCTTTCTTT.